Described below is a single T cell receptor beta chain sequence and its context. As yet, its antigen is unknown. Each gene name is a mouse one. The CDR3 end is not reached by the read, which stops 1 residue before it; the germline J gene fills it in. These data belong to a study of tissue T cells after allogeneic stem cell transplantation. Study-level results: This small cohort was clinically heterogeneous, and sampling depth was a limitation. Across patients, clones rarely overlapped, yet motif clusters were shared tissue-specifically. Within patients, tissue anatomy strongly shaped TCR repertoire composition.

This CDR3 has 15 amino acids. In germline, CDR1 is SGHLS, CDR2 HYDKME. V lost 1 base to trimming and J lost 3 bases; unmatched junction nucleotides: 5. The time point was: mouse harvest day 14 after allogeneic transplant. Each mouse received 10^7 T-cell-depleted marrow cells plus 10^6 splenic CD5+ T cells by tail vein. The assay was immunoSEQ multiplex PCR, and TCRdb's table has in-frame clones only and misses some. The profile shows 1,700 or so clones, 35% to 50% of them singletons. Sequencing was done on a sample of gut tissue. This chain links TRBV12-2 with TRBJ2-4; the match to TRBD2 covers 8 bases. The TCR was taken from a female BALB/c mouse given C57BL/6 T cells with graft-versus-host disease after an allogeneic hematopoietic cell transplant. The CDR3 DNA, read in part, is TGTGCCAGCTCTCTTTACTCTGGGGGGCAAAACACCTTGTAC. Translated, it gives CASSLYSGGQNTLY. The whole CDR3 region reads CASSLYSGGQNTLYF.